The 6 T cell receptor beta chains presented below share a single source sample, sequenced in a study of human T cells and chemical hapten exposure (dated by TCRdb to the early 2020s). According to the study, the label for this sample's time point signals: pre-sensitization, week 0. The treatment or condition label for this specimen denotes: therapeutic diphenylcyclopropenone sensitization with weekly scalp DPC. Library creation used RACE. Reads for this sample came from a NextSeq 500. TCRdb cleaned the public reads at Q25 with fastp, built clones with MiXCR and kept in-frame beta chains. Under each unique CDR3 protein, matching rows form one entry showing the most common genes and DNA. This sample comprises 300,000 to 450,000 distinct CDR3 sequences, approximately 5.1% of them detected only once. Approximately 2.8% of the sample rests with the top ten. This sample comprised whole blood, obtained in connection with sensitization to the hapten diphenylcyclopropenone (DPC). Receptors originate from a woman aged 50 to 60 with alopecia areata. Some clones in this sample may be carry-over from other donors' samples.

A few counts support this clonotype. The chain carries TRBV9 and TRBJ1-1; 9 nucleotides match TRBD1. The CDR3 contains 15 residues. Germline assignment: CDR1 SGDLS and CDR2 YYNGEE. V gave up 4 bases and J gave up 6 bases; unmatched junction bases: 10. In DNA, the CDR3 is TGTGCCAGCAGCCCCACCCCCACAGGGGGCCCTGAAGCTTTCTTT. Protein sequence: CASSPTPTGGPEAFF.

This chain uses TRBV7-6 with TRBJ2-2; no firm D call. The CDR3 has 13 amino acids. Germline V gene lookup returns CDR1 SGHVS and CDR2 FNYEAQ. V was pared by 2 bases and J by 7 bases, with 8 bases between. The CDR3 region has the DNA TGTGCCAGCAGCTTACCTGGCTACGGGGAGCTGTTTTTT. This sequence encodes CASSLPGYGELFF.

This clonotype was found a few times. The chain couples TRBV20-1 to TRBJ2-2; D is undetermined. Germline V gives CDR1 DFQATT, CDR2 SNEGSKA (reference sequence). The CDR3 sequence is 13 residues long. Trimming removed 0 bases at V and 3 bases at J, with 5 bases between. The CDR3 bases are TGCAGTGCTAGAGATCTCGACACCGGGGAGCTGTTTTTT. It codes for CSARDLDTGELFF.

In its sample, this clonotype was seen many times. The chain couples TRBV6-4 to TRBJ2-3, with TRBD2 identical over 12 bases. CDR1 MRHNA and CDR2 SNTAGT come from the germline V gene. J lost 0 bases, V lost 4 bases, and 5 bases had no gene match. This CDR3 comprises 17 residues. The CDR3 reads CASSARTSGMSTDTQYF. Written as DNA, the CDR3 is TGTGCCAGCAGTGCGAGGACTAGCGGGATGAGCACAGATACGCAGTATTTT.

This clonotype was detected ten times or more. The chain carries TRBV5-1 and TRBJ2-7; no firm D call. Per the germline V gene, CDR1 is SGHRS and CDR2 is YFSETQ. V lost 0 bases to trimming and J lost 1 base, with 8 bases between them. This CDR3 spans 14 amino acids. The CDR3 reads CASSLDGTSYEQYF. For the CDR3, the DNA is TGCGCCAGCAGCTTGGACGGAACATCCTACGAGCAGTACTTC.

This clonotype was found many times. The J gene is TRBJ2-3, the V gene TRBV6-2 or TRBV6-3; no reliable D call. Trimming took off 4 bases at V and 6 bases at J, with 11 bases between the two ends. The CDR3 spans 13 residues. Per the germline V gene, CDR1 is MNHEY and CDR2 is SVGEGT. The CDR3 coding sequence is TGTGCCAGCAGTTTTTTAGAGGCGGATACGCAGTATTTT. Translation: CASSFLEADTQYF.